Listed below are T cell receptor beta chains from one sample, sequenced in a study of blood T cells in healthy people across ages. TCRdb re-called the 5' RACE reads through MiXCR, storing one row per CDR3 protein. The profile shows more than 1.4 million distinct CDR3 sequences, around two fifths of them singletons. Material: blood. These TCRs come from a woman under 30 in good health. Each CDR3 is given with its conserved first and last residue. Fields, in order: J gene, D gene, clone size, V gene, CDR3 DNA, CDR3 protein. The D gene is left open where the match is weak. Rows may omit the clone size; those that give it use once, few, many or a size class.

TRBJ1-6 TRBD1 - TRBV6-5 TGTGCCAGCAGTACGGAACAGGGGTATGCTTCACCCCTCCACTTT CASSTEQGYASPLHF
TRBJ1-2 - - TRBV7-8 TGTGCCAGCAGCCTCGGGACGGCCCGGGCTGGTGGCTACACCTTC CASSLGTARAGGYTF
TRBJ2-3 TRBD2 few TRBV7-3 TGTGCCAGCAGCCTCGGGACTAAAGGCACAGATACGCAGTATTTT CASSLGTKGTDTQYF
TRBJ1-1 - few TRBV7-9 TGTGCCAGCAGCTTAACGCTATGGACAGACCGGGCTTTCTTT CASSLTLWTDRAFF
TRBJ2-7 - - TRBV29-1 TGCAGCGTTGCTGAGGGCAGCTCCTACGAGCAGTACTTC CSVAEGSSYEQYF
TRBJ2-1 TRBD2 - TRBV14 TGTGCCAGCAGCGCCCGGACTAGCGGGTCATACAATGAGCAGTTCTTC CASSARTSGSYNEQFF
TRBJ2-7 - - TRBV10-1 TGCGCCAGCAGTGAGTCCCCAAACTACGAGCAGTACTTC CASSESPNYEQYF
TRBJ2-1 - - TRBV12-3/TRBV12-4 TGTGCCAGCAGTTTACGCAGCGCCCCCTACAATGAGCAGTTCTTC CASSLRSAPYNEQFF
TRBJ2-3 - - TRBV14 TGTGCCAGCAGCCAAGGGGCGGGCCCTGGCCGGTATTTT CASSQGAGPGRYF
TRBJ1-1 - - TRBV30 TGTGCCTGGGGACGTAGGAACACTGAAGCTTTCTTT CAWGRRNTEAFF
TRBJ2-1 - few TRBV14 TGTGCCAGCAGCCCCCGGGGAGGTACTTTCTCTTCTGTCTATGAGCAGTTCTTC CASSPRGGTFSSVYEQFF
TRBJ2-5 - - TRBV9 TGTGCCAGCAGTCGGTCGGGGAGTGAAGGGGAGACCCAGTACTTC CASSRSGSEGETQYF
TRBJ2-3 - - TRBV5-1 TGCGCCAGCAGCCCCTACAGGGTTTCGAATACGCAGTATTTT CASSPYRVSNTQYF
TRBJ2-1 - many TRBV29-1 TGCAGCGTTGAGGACACCTTGGGATTTAATGAGCAGTTCTTC CSVEDTLGFNEQFF
TRBJ2-3 TRBD2 - TRBV2 TGTGCCAGCAGTGCCCCTGGGCGGGGGATCACAGATACGCAGTATTTT CASSAPGRGITDTQYF
TRBJ2-7 TRBD1 few TRBV7-6 TGTGCCAGCAGCCCGACCGGACAGGGAGTCTCCTACGAGCAGTACTTC CASSPTGQGVSYEQYF
TRBJ1-5 - few TRBV12-3/TRBV12-4 TGTGCCAGCAGCGCCCAAATTGGCAATCAGCCCCAGCATTTT CASSAQIGNQPQHF
TRBJ1-6 - few TRBV5-1 TGCGCCAGCAGCTTGATTGGGGGTAATTCACCCCTCCACTTT CASSLIGGNSPLHF
TRBJ2-7 - - TRBV30 TGTGCCTACCAAGGGGGGAGCTCCTACGAGCAGTACTTC CAYQGGSSYEQYF
TRBJ2-7 - - TRBV12-3/TRBV12-4 TGTGCCAGCAGTACCGGGCTAGTTTACGAGCAGTACTTC CASSTGLVYEQYF
TRBJ2-2 TRBD2 - TRBV3-1 TGTGCCAGCAGCCAAGGTAGCGGGGGTCGCACCGGGGAGCTGTTTTTT CASSQGSGGRTGELFF
TRBJ2-4 - few TRBV6-5 TGTGCCAGCAGTTATGGGCTATCGGGAGAGCAGTACTTC CASSYGLSGEQYF
TRBJ1-5 - few TRBV6-5 TGTGCCAGCAGTTACGGTCAAAATCAGCCCCAGCATTTT CASSYGQNQPQHF
TRBJ1-6 - few TRBV3-1 TGTGCCAGCAGCACCGGACCCTCGGGGTATAATTCACCCCTCCACTTT CASSTGPSGYNSPLHF
TRBJ2-7 TRBD2 - TRBV4-2 TGTGCCAGCAGCCGTCGACTAGCGGGGGAGGCCTACGAGCAGTACTTC CASSRRLAGEAYEQYF
TRBJ1-6 TRBD1 - TRBV4-1 TGCGCCAGCAGCCACGGGGACAGGGGGAATTCACCCCTCCACTTT CASSHGDRGNSPLHF
TRBJ1-2 - - TRBV6-5 TGTGCCAGCAGTTTCGAGAGAAACTATGGCTACACCTTC CASSFERNYGYTF
TRBJ1-6 TRBD1 few TRBV20-1 TGCAGTGCTAGAGATGTTGTAGACAGGGTAGGGTCACCCCTCCACTTT CSARDVVDRVGSPLHF
TRBJ2-3 TRBD2 - TRBV9 TGTGCCAGCAGCGTAGATGACCAAACTAGCGGGGGAGGTCGGGATACACAGTATTTT CASSVDDQTSGGGRDTQYF
TRBJ2-5 - - TRBV21-1 TGTGCCAGCACCACGGGACAGTGGGGCGGTGAGCAGTACTTC CASTTGQWGGEQYF
TRBJ1-2 TRBD1 many TRBV9 TGTGCCAGCAGCCCCCGGGACAGTCAAGGGTATGGCTACACCTTC CASSPRDSQGYGYTF
TRBJ2-7 - - TRBV4-1 TGCGCCAGCAGCCAAGAAAATACCGCGGGGTACGAGCAGTACTTC CASSQENTAGYEQYF
TRBJ2-1 TRBD2 - TRBV20-1 TGCAGTGCTAGAGGACTAGCGGGAGAGGGCTTTAATGAGCAGTTCTTC CSARGLAGEGFNEQFF
TRBJ2-7 - - TRBV4-1 TGCGCCAGCAGCCATTTAGGGGACTCCCCCCCCTACGAGCAGTACTTC CASSHLGDSPPYEQYF
TRBJ2-5 - few TRBV15 TGTGCCACCAGCAGAGACGGGACACCCCAAGAGACCCAGTACTTC CATSRDGTPQETQYF
TRBJ1-4 - - TRBV6-1 TGTGCCAGCAGTGAAGGCTCCAGGGGACTGTTTTTT CASSEGSRGLFF
TRBJ1-2 TRBD1 - TRBV2 TGTGCCAGCAGTTTCACAGGGGGCCAGGGCCACACCTTC CASSFTGGQGHTF